This TCR beta chain derives from a study of blood T cell repertoires in COVID-19. Study-wide background: PBMCs, B-cell-depleted T cells, or T cells provided the cDNA or gDNA that made up the material.

The CDR3 is made up of 15 amino acids. Trimming removed 2 bases at V and 4 bases at J, with 15 bases between. Germline CDR1 and CDR2: SEHNR and FQNEAQ (reference sequence). Per the authors' pipeline: Counts of nucleated cells, estimated from reference gene primer amplification, were obtained. Produced via immunoSEQ multiplex PCR; TCRdb's table is partial and in-frame only. V, J and clone size are those of that table, while D and trimming were read from the DNA. The sample gives some 190,000 clones, 75% to 90% of which show up once; about a tenth is in the top ten. This clonotype originated in a human donor with active or convalescent COVID-19. The donor label of this sample is uncertain. J is TRBJ2-7 and V is TRBV7-9; TRBD2 might be the D (5 bases). The material sequenced was peripheral blood. CDR3 nucleotides: TGTGCCAGCAGCTTACCTAGCAACTCGAAATACGAGCAGTACTTC. Translation: CASSLPSNSKYEQYF.